Listed below are T cell receptor beta chains from one sample, sequenced in a study of T cell repertoires in cytomegalovirus infection. TCRdb reanalysed the reads using MiXCR and keeps one entry per CDR3 protein. The table lists roughly 570,000 distinct CDR3 sequences, 40% of them singletons. Their antigens are not known. Here the sequenced sample was cultured PBMCs, taken from culture after CMV antigen stimulation. All receptors derive from a human donor in good health (CMV status not recorded). Some clones in this sample may be carry-over from other donors' samples. Each CDR3 is given with its conserved first and last residue. D genes are given only for firm matches. Rows give clone size only sometimes, using once, few, many, or a class for an expanded clone.

TRBD1 few TRBJ2-4 17 TRBV10-3 CAISDTGTGRTKNIQYF TGTGCCATCAGTGACACCGGGACAGGAAGAACCAAAAACATTCAGTACTTC
- - TRBJ2-6 15 TRBV19 CASSLLSTGANVLTF TGTGCCAGTAGTCTCCTATCGACTGGGGCCAACGTCCTGACTTTC
TRBD1 - TRBJ1-2 16 TRBV7-2 CASTQGGGRSYYGYTF TGTGCCAGCACCCAGGGGGGGGGCCGGTCATATTATGGCTACACCTTC
TRBD2 - TRBJ2-3 16 TRBV19 CASSTSGMGVADTQYF TGTGCCAGTAGTACTAGCGGGATGGGGGTTGCAGATACGCAGTATTTT
- few TRBJ2-3 15 TRBV2 CASSEMGQDWDTQYF TGTGCCAGCAGTGAGATGGGGCAAGACTGGGATACGCAGTATTTT
TRBD2 many TRBJ2-3 17 TRBV7-2 CASSLVTSGGPTDTQYF TGTGCCAGCAGCTTAGTGACTAGCGGGGGACCCACAGATACGCAGTATTTT
TRBD1 few TRBJ1-1 14 TRBV12-3/TRBV12-4 CASSARGGRTEAFF TGTGCCAGCAGTGCTAGAGGGGGCCGGACTGAAGCTTTCTTT
- - TRBJ2-1 14 TRBV28 CATGTVSSYNEQFF TGTGCCACCGGGACGGTAAGCTCCTACAATGAGCAGTTCTTC
- - TRBJ1-5 15 TRBV19 CASSPREVLGQPQHF TGTGCCAGTAGTCCCCGCGAGGTGTTGGGGCAGCCCCAGCATTTT
- - TRBJ2-1 12 TRBV20-1 CSASREYNEQFF TGCAGTGCTAGTCGGGAATACAATGAGCAGTTCTTC
TRBD1 - TRBJ2-5 13 TRBV6-2/TRBV6-3 CATILGQGETQYF TGTGCCACCATCCTGGGACAGGGAGAGACCCAGTACTTC
- few TRBJ2-1 13 TRBV10-3 CAISWDPPGEQFF TGTGCCATCAGTTGGGACCCTCCTGGGGAGCAGTTCTTC
- - TRBJ1-1 14 TRBV14 CASSHQGFGTEAFF TGTGCCAGCAGCCATCAGGGCTTTGGCACTGAAGCTTTCTTT
TRBD1 - TRBJ2-1 14 TRBV6-1 CATLRDRGGNEQFF TGTGCCACCCTCCGGGACAGGGGAGGGAATGAGCAGTTCTTC
TRBD2 few TRBJ2-3 15 TRBV12-3/TRBV12-4 CASSPGLATTNTQYF TGTGCCAGCAGTCCGGGACTAGCGACTACTAATACGCAGTATTTT
- - TRBJ2-5 14 TRBV5-3 CASSLTRQRETQYF TGTGCCAGCAGCTTGACCAGACAGAGGGAGACCCAGTACTTC
TRBD1 few TRBJ1-4 19 TRBV12-3/TRBV12-4 CASSIPPHRDRTTNEKLFF TGTGCCAGCAGCATTCCCCCACACCGGGACAGAACAACTAATGAAAAACTGTTTTTT
TRBD2 - TRBJ2-3 16 TRBV7-2 CASRSSSGSGTDTQYF TGTGCCAGCAGATCTTCTAGCGGGAGTGGGACAGATACGCAGTATTTT
- many TRBJ2-1 16 TRBV7-9 CASSPVLGTIYNEQFF TGTGCCAGCAGCCCAGTACTAGGGACGATCTACAATGAGCAGTTCTTC
- few TRBJ1-5 13 TRBV7-9 CASSLRDDQPQHF TGTGCCAGCAGCTTGCGCGACGATCAGCCCCAGCATTTT
TRBD2 many TRBJ2-5 16 TRBV7-2 CASSLVASGIQETQYF TGTGCCAGCAGTCTAGTGGCTAGCGGGATCCAAGAGACCCAGTACTTC
TRBD2 - TRBJ2-5 15 TRBV20-1 CSASISGGGQETQYF TGCAGTGCTAGTATTAGCGGGGGGGGTCAAGAGACCCAGTACTTC
- - TRBJ2-5 16 TRBV9 CASSVDSTWGQETQYF TGTGCCAGCAGCGTAGATTCGACTTGGGGTCAAGAGACCCAGTACTTC
- - TRBJ1-4 15 TRBV15 CATRRGSATNEKLFF TGTGCCACCAGGAGGGGTAGCGCAACTAATGAAAAACTGTTTTTT
TRBD1 - TRBJ2-5 12 TRBV2 CASGGRGETQYF TGTGCCAGCGGTGGCAGGGGGGAGACCCAGTACTTC
- - TRBJ2-3 16 TRBV7-9 CASSLSFGTRTDTQYF TGTGCCAGCAGCTTATCCTTCGGTACCCGCACAGATACGCAGTATTTT
- - TRBJ2-2 15 TRBV12-3/TRBV12-4 CASSSKADRSGELFF TGTGCCAGCAGTTCTAAAGCAGATCGGTCTGGGGAGCTGTTTTTT
- - TRBJ2-7 15 TRBV20-1 CSASPPGPFSYEQYF TGCAGTGCTAGCCCTCCCGGGCCATTCTCCTACGAGCAGTACTTC
- - TRBJ2-5 15 TRBV6-5 CASSYSMGTQETQYF TGTGCCAGCAGTTACTCGATGGGAACCCAAGAGACCCAGTACTTC
- - TRBJ1-6 17 TRBV6-1 CASSEAPAPSYNSPLHF TGTGCCAGCAGTGAAGCCCCGGCCCCCTCCTATAATTCACCCCTCCACTTT
- - TRBJ2-4 13 TRBV28 CASERLGENIQYF TGTGCCAGTGAGAGGTTAGGTGAAAACATTCAGTACTTC
TRBD2 - TRBJ2-2 15 TRBV27 CASGTSGGLSGELFF TGTGCCAGCGGGACTAGCGGAGGCTTGTCCGGGGAGCTGTTTTTT
- many TRBJ2-3 13 TRBV7-8 CASSLDRRDTQYF TGTGCCAGCAGCTTAGACCGGCGAGATACGCAGTATTTT
TRBD2 - TRBJ2-5 17 TRBV20-1 CSARGTRLVEVRETQYF TGCAGTGCTAGAGGGACTAGATTGGTAGAGGTCAGAGAGACCCAGTACTTC
- - TRBJ2-5 15 TRBV14 CASSQVVSVQETQYF TGTGCCAGCAGCCAAGTCGTGTCAGTTCAAGAGACCCAGTACTTC
- - TRBJ2-7 15 TRBV11-2 CASSWTWGGDSEQYF TGTGCCAGCAGCTGGACATGGGGGGGGGACAGCGAGCAGTACTTC
TRBD1 few TRBJ1-1 15 TRBV7-6 CASIAGTGTNTEAFF TGTGCCTCCATAGCCGGGACAGGGACGAACACTGAAGCTTTCTTT